This T cell receptor (beta chain) was profiled in a study of identical twins (dated by TCRdb to the mid-2010s). At the level of the whole study: To test whether fetal clonotypes persist, this study deep-sequenced TCR alpha and beta repertoires from monozygotic twins, from unrelated adults of various ages, and from cord blood. Replicate twin experiments were performed at different times using different library preparation protocols to rule out contamination. Beyond this particular receptor, the publication reports: Abundant cord blood beta clonotypes carried fewer insertions; young adult naive repertoires showed a weaker similar trend, while memory repertoires showed none. Because the same donors could not be followed over many years, the conclusions relied on cross-sectional statistical analysis. Excess twin sharing in beta out-of-frame sequences was weaker because fewer shared sequences lowered the signal-to-noise ratio. Invariant T cells such as MAIT and iNKT could partly confound zero-insertion analyses, though diverse VJ usage argued against this for most clonotypes. Recombination models systematically underestimated out-of-frame TCR alpha sharing in monozygotic twins but agreed with sharing between unrelated individuals. Compared with coincidental sharing between unrelated individuals, an excess of low generation-probability sequences was observed among out-of-frame TCR alpha sequences shared between twins.

CDR1 and CDR2 were assigned from the germline V gene (reference sequence) as DFQATT and SNEGSKA. V is reduced by 3 bases and J by 2 bases, leaving a spacing of 22 bases between them. The CDR3 has 17 amino acids, counting the end cysteine and phenylalanine. Only CDR3 DNA remains: 51 bases, in frame from the first base. The library relied on 5' RACE. For sequencing, an Illumina HiSeq 2000 was employed. A universal primer binding site was added through template switching, and the final cDNA carried a unique molecular identifier so that TCR cDNA molecules could be counted accurately. Specific primers in the conserved constant-segment region were used to synthesize first-strand cDNA for TCR alpha and beta chains. To control for contamination, each cDNA library was double barcoded with a SMART-Mk sample barcode plus Illumina barcodes. TruSeq adapter sequences along with Illumina sample barcodes were introduced in two successive PCR steps. Sequencing of the TCR alpha and beta cDNA libraries was done on the Illumina HiSeq platform using custom primers. For the original study's pipeline: Raw reads were processed with MiGEC to extract unique molecular identifiers, and MiXCR was used to determine CDR3 positions. For each individual, recombination models were inferred using an EM algorithm with the repgenHMM and IGoR tools. Shared clonotype analysis was performed with the tcR package in R, normalizing sharing by the product of cloneset sizes. To study raw recombination without the effects of thymic and clonal selection, out-of-frame nonproductive sequences were analyzed. TCRdb took the public reads, trimmed them with fastp at Q25, ran MiXCR for clone calling and kept in-frame beta chains. All rows with the same CDR3 protein become a single entry with the most common DNA and genes. Clone size and V and J calls follow TCRdb, not the original study. Here the sample has about 1.7 million distinct CDR3 sequences; roughly 35% occur a single time. The top ten hold approximately 0.29% of the sample.

This clonotype was observed a few times. No cognate antigen has been identified for it. No clone much larger than this one lies a single base away; base qualities are absent. Every donor was a healthy Caucasian. This TCR came from a newborn girl in good health. Sequencing used cord blood. Recombination joined TRBV20-1 with TRBJ1-1; TRBD1 might be the D gene, on 6 matching bases. The sequenced DNA: TGCAGTGCTAGCGCAGGTGGAGTGAGGGGGGTAAACACTGAAGCTTTCTTT. Translated, it reads CSASAGGVRGVNTEAFF.